A selection of T cell receptor beta chains follows, all from one sample in a study of CD8+CD57+ T cells in acquired aplastic anemia. TCRdb analysed the reads with MiXCR anew, one entry per CDR3 protein. The table records approximately 150,000 distinct CDR3 sequences, about 64% of them present only once. Sequenced material: sorted CD4+, CD8+, or CD8+CD57+ T cells (not recorded which) from PBMCs. Source of these receptors: a human donor with aplastic anemia. Both conserved end residues are part of each CDR3. Fields, in order: clone size, V gene, D gene, J gene, CDR3 DNA, CDR3 protein. The D gene is left open where the match is weak. Rows give clone size only sometimes, using once, few, many, or a class for an expanded clone.

>few|TRBV7-9|TRBD1|TRBJ1-5
TGTGCCAGCAGCTCAACGGAAGACAGGGATCAGCCCCAGCATTTT
CASSSTEDRDQPQHF
>.|TRBV19|.|TRBJ2-7
TGTGCCAGTAGTCCGGGGGACAGCTCCTACGAGCAGTACTTC
CASSPGDSSYEQYF
>once|TRBV2|.|TRBJ1-1
TGTGCCAGCAGTCGCGGGTTAATGAACACTGAAGCTTTCTTT
CASSRGLMNTEAFF
>.|TRBV10-3|TRBD2|TRBJ2-3
TGTGCCATCAGTGACCGGACTAGAGATACGCAGTATTTT
CAISDRTRDTQYF
>.|TRBV7-2|.|TRBJ1-2
TGTGCCAGCAGCCCCGGTGTGGGTGGCTACACCTTC
CASSPGVGGYTF
>.|TRBV9|TRBD2|TRBJ2-3
TGTGCCAGCAGCCCGGGACTAGCGCGAACAGATACGCAGTATTTT
CASSPGLARTDTQYF
>few|TRBV19|.|TRBJ2-5
TGTGCCAGTATGGAGTCAGGGGCACAAGAGACCCAGTACTTC
CASMESGAQETQYF
>.|TRBV7-3|.|TRBJ2-1
TGTGCCAGCAGCTTAATACAGGGAGGTGAGCAGTTCTTC
CASSLIQGGEQFF
>.|TRBV7-3|.|TRBJ2-3
TGTGCCAGCAGCGTCGGGACCTCGTCCGATACGCAGTATTTT
CASSVGTSSDTQYF
>few|TRBV7-7|TRBD2|TRBJ2-5
TGTGCTAGCAGCTTAGCGCGGGGGGGTCAGGAGACCCAGTACTTC
CASSLARGGQETQYF
>.|TRBV29-1|TRBD2|TRBJ2-5
TGCAGCGTTTCTCGCGGGGGACAAGAGACCCAGTACTTC
CSVSRGGQETQYF
>.|TRBV15|.|TRBJ1-1
TGTGCCACCAGCGTCAGGAACACTGAAGCTTTCTTT
CATSVRNTEAFF
>few|TRBV24-1|.|TRBJ2-5
TGTGCCACCAGTGATCCGGGACCCGATTTTGGTGCCCAGTACTTC
CATSDPGPDFGAQYF
>.|TRBV5-1|TRBD2|TRBJ2-7
TGCGCCAGCAGCGGGACTAGCGGGATCTCCTACGAGCAGTACTTC
CASSGTSGISYEQYF
>many|TRBV29-1|TRBD1|TRBJ2-3
TGCAGCGTTGAAGACACCAGCCAGGGGGACGACAGACCCACAGATACGCAGTATTTT
CSVEDTSQGDDRPTDTQYF
>many|TRBV11-3|.|TRBJ1-1
TGTGCCAGCAGCTCCGACGCGGGGGGCACTGAAGCTTTCTTT
CASSSDAGGTEAFF
>.|TRBV7-9|.|TRBJ2-7
TGTGCCAGCAGCTTACGGACTTATAATAGGGCCGAGCAGTACTTC
CASSLRTYNRAEQYF
>.|TRBV10-3|.|TRBJ1-1
TGTGCCAGTCAGACGGACCGGGGGGCTGAAGCTTTCTTT
CASQTDRGAEAFF
>few|TRBV5-1|TRBD1|TRBJ2-7
TGCGCCAGCAGCGCGGGACAGGGGGCCCACGAGCAGTACTTC
CASSAGQGAHEQYF
>few|TRBV24-1|TRBD2|TRBJ2-5
TGTGCCACCAGTGATGCGGGAGGGGAGGCGTACCAAGAGACCCAGTACTTC
CATSDAGGEAYQETQYF
>.|TRBV7-8|.|TRBJ2-7
TGTGCCAGCAGCTTAATTCGCCACGAGCAGTACTTC
CASSLIRHEQYF
>.|TRBV5-5|TRBD1|TRBJ2-5
TGTGCCAGCAGTCCGCAGGGGGCAGGGGAGACCCAGTACTTC
CASSPQGAGETQYF
>many|TRBV24-1|.|TRBJ2-2
TGTGCCACCCGGGGGCCGGGGGACACCGGGGAGCTGTTTTTT
CATRGPGDTGELFF
>.|TRBV15|.|TRBJ1-2
TGTGCCACCAGCAGAGAGTACGGGCGGGGCTACACCTTC
CATSREYGRGYTF
>few|TRBV19|TRBD1|TRBJ2-7
TGTGCCAGTAGTATGTCCTGGGACAGCTCCTACGAGCAGTACTTC
CASSMSWDSSYEQYF
>.|TRBV20-1|TRBD1|TRBJ1-2
TGCAGTGCAGTCGGGACAGGGCGAGGCTACACCTTC
CSAVGTGRGYTF
>.|TRBV7-2|.|TRBJ2-3
TGTGCCAGCAGCCCGTTTGCAGGGATCGCAGATACGCAGTATTTT
CASSPFAGIADTQYF
>.|TRBV7-3|TRBD1|TRBJ2-6
TGTGCCAGCAGCGCCCGGGACAGAGGATCTGGGGCCAACGTCCTGACTTTC
CASSARDRGSGANVLTF
>.|TRBV29-1|TRBD1|TRBJ1-1
TGCAGCGTTGATCACCCTACAGGGGGAGGATTCGGTGCTTTCTTT
CSVDHPTGGGFGAFF
>.|TRBV19|.|TRBJ2-7
TGTGCCAGTAGTAACGCAGGGTACGAGCAGTACTTC
CASSNAGYEQYF
>.|TRBV2|.|TRBJ2-2
TGTGCCAGCAAGGTTACGAACACCGGGGAGCTGTTTTTT
CASKVTNTGELFF
>.|TRBV19|TRBD1|TRBJ2-1
TGTGCCAGTAGTATGGGGACAGGGTCGGTAGGTGAGCAGTTCTTC
CASSMGTGSVGEQFF
>.|TRBV11-1|TRBD2|TRBJ2-7
TGCGCCAGCAGCCAAGAGCGACTAGCGGCTCTCTACGAGCAATACTTC
CASSQERLAALYEQYF
>.|TRBV14|.|TRBJ1-6
TGTGCCAGCAGCTACAGGGTGGGGACACCCCTCCACTTT
CASSYRVGTPLHF
>few|TRBV6-1|TRBD2|TRBJ2-5
TGTGCCATGCGACTAGCGGAACTAACCCAGTACTTC
CAMRLAELTQYF
>.|TRBV10-3|.|TRBJ1-1
TGTGCCATCAGTGATAGGGGGATGGGGGGGAACACTGAAGCTTTCTTT
CAISDRGMGGNTEAFF
>.|TRBV6-2/TRBV6-3|.|TRBJ1-2
TGTGCCAGCAGTTATGTCGGGGTGGCTAACTATGGCTACACCTTC
CASSYVGVANYGYTF
>.|TRBV9|.|TRBJ1-4
TGTGCCAGCAGCTCCGATGAAAAACTGTTTTTT
CASSSDEKLFF
>.|TRBV7-3|.|TRBJ1-1
TGTGCCAGCAGCTTAAAAGGGGTGGACACTGAAGCTTTCTTT
CASSLKGVDTEAFF
>.|TRBV19|TRBD1|TRBJ1-2
TGTGCCAGTAGTATTAGCGTGACAGGGAGCGGCTACACCTTC
CASSISVTGSGYTF
>.|TRBV20-1|TRBD2|TRBJ2-1
TGCAGTGCTAAAGACCTAGCGGGAAAATTGAATGAGCAGTTCTTC
CSAKDLAGKLNEQFF
>.|TRBV15|.|TRBJ2-2
TGTGCCACCAGCAGAGATCCTCCCTACGTAGGGGAGCTGTTTTTT
CATSRDPPYVGELFF
>.|TRBV29-1|.|TRBJ2-2
TGCAGCGTTGAGAACACCGGGGAGCTGTTTTTT
CSVENTGELFF
>.|TRBV25-1|.|TRBJ2-2
TGTGCCAGCACCCCCACGGGTAACACCGGGGAGCTGTTTTTT
CASTPTGNTGELFF